One sample yielded the 14 T cell receptor beta chains listed below, sequenced in a study of T cell responses to AZD1222 COVID-19 vaccine. Clones were sequenced by immunoSEQ multiplex PCR, and TCRdb holds only the in-frame ones, with some missing. The sample records 66,000 or so clones, 75% to 85% being singletons. The material sequenced was peripheral blood, taken on day 0 of MenACWY control vaccination. The receptor source for this set is an adult in good health.

A few counts support this clone. The rearrangement joins TRBV7-9 to TRBJ1-2; 8 nucleotides line up with TRBD1. CDR3 length: 13 amino acids. V lost 4 bases, J lost 8 bases, and 6 bases stayed unmatched. Germline loops: CDR1 SEHNR, CDR2 FQNEAQ (reference sequence). The DNA of the CDR3 is TGTGCCAGCAGCTGGGACAGGTGGGACGGCTACACCTTC. Translating gives CASSWDRWDGYTF.

Only a few counts were recorded for this clone. The rearrangement links TRBV7-9 to TRBJ2-1, with D uncertain. CDR3 length: 12 residues. Germline CDR1 SEHNR, CDR2 FQNEAQ (reference sequence). V lost 0 bases and J lost 12, with 9 bases in between. In nucleotides, the CDR3 is TGTGCCAGCAGCTTAGCTCCTCTGGGGCAGTTCTTC. It codes for CASSLAPLGQFF.

The J gene is TRBJ2-7, the V gene TRBV30; TRBD1 aligns across 7 bases. V gave up 2 bases and J gave up 0 bases; unmatched junction bases: 4. The germline V gene has CDR1 GTSNPN and CDR2 SVGIG (reference sequence). The CDR3 extends over 14 amino acids. The CDR3 loop reads CAWSPGTVSYEQYF. CDR3 sequence (DNA): TGTGCCTGGAGTCCCGGGACAGTCTCCTACGAGCAGTACTTC.

This chain uses TRBV12-3 or TRBV12-4 with TRBJ1-1; perhaps TRBD1 as D (5 bases). V shed 5 bases and J shed 5 bases, with 12 bases lying between them. The CDR3 is made up of 13 amino acids. CDR3 amino acids: CASSESGGTEAFF. CDR3 nucleotides: TGTGCCAGCAGTGAATCCGGGGGTACTGAAGCTTTCTTT.

The CDR3: CVQGALGYGYTF. Written as DNA, the CDR3 is TGTGTCCAGGGGGCGCTAGGCTATGGCTACACCTTC. V gene TRBV19 combines with J gene TRBJ1-2, with 8 nucleotides matching TRBD1. Per germline, CDR1 LNHDA and CDR2 SQIVND (reference sequence). CDR3 length equals 12 residues.

This clone was seen once. The rearrangement uses TRBV7-9 and TRBJ1-2; TRBD1 matches 7 bases. V shed 2 bases, J shed 7 bases, and the junction held 4 bases outside the gene matches. CDR1 SEHNR and CDR2 FQNEAQ come from the germline V gene (reference sequence). The length of the CDR3 is 13 residues. The CDR3 is CASSLRQGGGYTF. The CDR3 nucleotides read TGTGCCAGCAGCTTACGACAGGGAGGTGGCTACACCTTC. The complete variable domain, with remaining parts taken from reference TRBV7-9 and TRBJ1-2, reads DTGVSQNPRHKITKRGQNVTFRCDPISEHNRLYWYRQTLGQGPEFLTYFQNEAQLEKSRLLSDRFSAERPKGSFSTLEIQRTEQGDSAMYLCASSLRQGGGYTFGSGTRLTVV.

The chain uses TRBV5-6 and TRBJ2-7; weak D call: TRBD1 (7 bases). The ends were cut back, 2 bases at V and 4 bases at J, with 19 bases in the middle. Germline CDR1 and CDR2: SGHDT and YYEEEE. This CDR3 is built from 16 residues. CDR3 coding DNA: TGTGCCAGCAGCTTAGGTGCAGCAGGGGGGATTTACGAGCAGTACTTC. Translating it yields CASSLGAAGGIYEQYF.

The J gene is TRBJ1-1, the V gene TRBV10-3; D is perhaps TRBD1 (5 bases). CDR3 length: 15 residues. Per the germline V gene, CDR1 is ENHRY and CDR2 is SYGVKD. The V end was cut by 3 bases, the J end by 3 bases, with 14 bases between. This CDR3 reads CAISDRGYVDTEAFF. The CDR3 DNA reads TGTGCCATCAGTGATAGGGGCTATGTGGACACTGAAGCTTTCTTT.

V and J are TRBV10-3 and TRBJ2-2; perhaps TRBD2 as D (6 bases). V was clipped by 4 bases and J by 6 bases, with 15 bases between them. The CDR3 is made up of 15 amino acids. The V gene's germline CDR1 is ENHRY and CDR2 SYGVKD. CDR3 loop: CAISGQEGRAGELFF. The CDR3 coding sequence is TGTGCCATCAGTGGTCAGGAGGGAAGGGCCGGGGAGCTGTTTTTT.

The chain is built from TRBV4-1 and TRBJ1-4; TRBD1 agrees at 8 bases. Germline CDR1 and CDR2: MGHRA and YSYEKL. The CDR3 covers 17 residues. The V segment lost 1 base and the J segment 0 bases; nucleotides outside the gene matches: 4. The CDR3 nucleotides read TGCGCCAGCAGCCAAGGCAGGGGGCGGGCAACTAATGAAAAACTGTTTTTT. It codes for CASSQGRGRATNEKLFF.

J is TRBJ2-5 and V is TRBV18; tentative D call: TRBD1 (7 bases). Trimming pared 6 bases from V and 0 bases from J, leaving 11 bases between. This CDR3 contains 14 residues. The germline CDR1 and CDR2 sequences are KGHSH and LQKENI. Here the CDR3 reads CASSRGQHQETQYF. The DNA of the CDR3 is TGTGCCAGCTCGCGGGGACAGCACCAAGAGACCCAGTACTTC.

This clone appeared a single time. J is TRBJ1-2 and V is TRBV19, with D perhaps matching TRBD1 (5 bases). V shed 4 bases and J shed 7 bases, with 10 bases lying between them. The CDR3 runs 12 residues. Germline assignment: CDR1 LNHDA and CDR2 SQIVND (reference sequence). In nucleotides, the CDR3 is TGTGCCAGTAGTAGAGGGGCGCGTGGCTACACCTTC. Protein sequence: CASSRGARGYTF.

CDR3 sequence: CASKTSASYEQYF. In DNA form, the CDR3 reads TGTGCCAGCAAAACTTCTGCCTCCTACGAGCAGTACTTC. The chain joins TRBV28 to TRBJ2-7; D remains unclear. CDR1 is MDHEN, CDR2 SYDVKM, per germline. The CDR3 contains 13 residues. The V and J ends lost 7 bases and 0 bases respectively, with 10 bases between them.

This clone occurred once. The rearrangement uses TRBV5-6 and TRBJ2-1; D might be TRBD2 (5 bases). CDR1 and CDR2 from the germline V gene are SGHDT and YYEEEE. V was cut by 1 base and J by 0 bases, with 14 bases left in between. This CDR3 has 17 residues. CDR3 nucleotides: TGTGCCAGCAGCTTGAACGATGAGCGGAGCTCCTACAATGAGCAGTTCTTC. Protein sequence: CASSLNDERSSYNEQFF.